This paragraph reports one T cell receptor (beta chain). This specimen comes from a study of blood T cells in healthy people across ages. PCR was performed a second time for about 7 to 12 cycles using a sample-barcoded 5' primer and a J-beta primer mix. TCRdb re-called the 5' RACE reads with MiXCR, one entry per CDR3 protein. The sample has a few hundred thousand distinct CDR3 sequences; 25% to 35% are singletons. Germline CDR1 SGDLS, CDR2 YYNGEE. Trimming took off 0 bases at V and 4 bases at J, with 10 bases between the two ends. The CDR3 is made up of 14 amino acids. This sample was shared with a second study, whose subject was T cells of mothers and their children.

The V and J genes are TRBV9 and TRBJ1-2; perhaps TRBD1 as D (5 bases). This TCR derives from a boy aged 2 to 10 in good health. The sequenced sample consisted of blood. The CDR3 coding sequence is TGTGCCAGCAGCGTAGATAGGGGCTCCTATGGCTACACCTTC. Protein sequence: CASSVDRGSYGYTF.